A selection of T cell receptor beta chains follows, all from one sample in a study of shared clonotypes between healthy human individuals. This table comes from immunoSEQ multiplex PCR, and its TCRdb copy is limited to in-frame clones, with some not included. The data show 1.4 million to 1.5 million clones, with around 97% seen just once and about 1% held by the top ten. Sequences were obtained from naive CD4+ T cells sorted from blood. These receptor sequences come from a young man in good health. The CDR3 runs from the conserved cysteine through the conserved F or W. D genes are given only for firm matches. Clone size appears in some rows only: once, few, many, or a class for an expanded clone.

TRBJ1-1	TRBV28	.	.	CASGWGMNTEAFF	TGTGCCTCCGGATGGGGGATGAACACTGAAGCTTTCTTT
TRBJ1-2	TRBV28	.	.	CASGGQGPLRTF	TGTGCCAGCGGGGGCCAAGGACCCCTCAGGACTTTC
TRBJ2-1	TRBV5-1	.	TRBD2	CASSRDYKNNEQFF	TGCGCCAGCAGCAGGGACTACAAGAACAATGAGCAGTTCTTC
TRBJ2-3	TRBV29-1	.	.	CSVVPGSLPDTQYF	TGCAGCGTTGTACCGGGGTCCCTCCCAGATACGCAGTATTTT
TRBJ2-7	TRBV7-2	.	.	CASSFLGPQFEQYF	TGTGCCAGCAGCTTCCTGGGACCACAATTTGAGCAGTACTTC
TRBJ1-1	TRBV7-2	.	.	CASSRTETEAFF	TGTGCCAGCAGCCGGACAGAAACTGAAGCTTTCTTT
TRBJ1-5	TRBV10-3	.	TRBD1	CATGRGQPDSNQPQHF	TGTGCCACCGGACGGGGACAGCCCGATAGCAATCAGCCCCAGCATTTT
TRBJ2-1	TRBV15	.	.	CATSRDRGSSSYNEQFF	TGTGCCACCAGCAGAGATCGGGGGAGCAGTTCCTACAATGAGCAGTTCTTC
TRBJ1-1	TRBV28	once	TRBD1	CASSLGGLGDTEAFF	TGTGCCAGCAGCTTAGGGGGCTTGGGCGACACTGAAGCTTTCTTT
TRBJ2-5	TRBV29-1	.	.	CSVELGGTETQYF	TGCAGCGTTGAACTCGGCGGGACGGAGACCCAGTACTTC
TRBJ1-4	TRBV15	.	.	CATSRDPPKLFF	TGTGCCACCAGCAGAGATCCCCCAAAACTGTTTTTT
TRBJ2-2	TRBV6-4	.	.	CASSAGMDTGELFF	TGTGCCAGCAGTGCCGGTATGGACACCGGGGAGCTGTTTTTT
TRBJ1-5	TRBV28	.	.	CASIPASGVNQPQHF	TGTGCCAGCATTCCCGCCTCAGGGGTAAATCAGCCCCAGCATTTT
TRBJ2-7	TRBV27	.	TRBD2	CASGVLAGTTVEQYF	TGTGCCAGCGGCGTCTTAGCGGGTACTACGGTGGAGCAGTACTTC
TRBJ1-5	TRBV7-2	.	.	CASSTAGGSNQPQHF	TGTGCCAGCAGCACCGCGGGGGGCTCTAATCAGCCCCAGCATTTT
TRBJ2-7	TRBV18	.	TRBD1	CASSADQGAYEQYF	TGTGCCAGCTCAGCGGACCAGGGGGCCTACGAGCAGTACTTC
TRBJ2-1	TRBV16	once	.	CASSQSSVYNEQFF	TGTGCCAGCAGCCAATCATCAGTTTACAATGAGCAGTTCTTC
TRBJ2-1	TRBV2	.	TRBD2	CASNLGLAGGNEQFF	TGTGCCAGCAATCTAGGACTAGCGGGAGGCAATGAGCAGTTCTTC
TRBJ2-7	TRBV13	.	.	CASSAYSSYEQYF	TGTGCCAGCAGCGCATACAGCTCCTACGAGCAGTACTTC
TRBJ1-5	TRBV7-9	.	.	CASSSHTDQPQHF	TGTGCCAGCAGCTCACATACAGATCAGCCCCAGCATTTT